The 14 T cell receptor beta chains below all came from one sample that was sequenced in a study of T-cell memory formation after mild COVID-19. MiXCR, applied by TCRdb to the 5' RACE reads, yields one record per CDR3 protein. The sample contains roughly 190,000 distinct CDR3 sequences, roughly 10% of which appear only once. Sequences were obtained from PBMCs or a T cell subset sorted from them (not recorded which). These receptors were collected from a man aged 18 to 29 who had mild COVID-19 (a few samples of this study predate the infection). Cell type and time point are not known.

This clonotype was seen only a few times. The CDR3 coding sequence is TGTGCCAGCAGCTCCACAGGCGCTAATCAGCCCCAGCATTTT. Its protein product is CASSSTGANQPQHF. The chain links TRBV7-9 to TRBJ1-5; D may be TRBD1 (5 bases). CDR3 size: 14 residues. The V gene lost 4 bases and the J gene lost 4 bases, with 11 bases spanning the gap. From germline, CDR1 is SEHNR and CDR2 FQNEAQ (reference sequence).

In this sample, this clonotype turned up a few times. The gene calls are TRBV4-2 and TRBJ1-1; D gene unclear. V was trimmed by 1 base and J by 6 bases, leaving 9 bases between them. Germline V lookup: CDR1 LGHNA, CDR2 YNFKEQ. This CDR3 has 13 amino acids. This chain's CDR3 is CASSQGQISEAFF. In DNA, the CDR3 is TGTGCCAGCAGCCAAGGCCAGATCTCTGAAGCTTTCTTT.

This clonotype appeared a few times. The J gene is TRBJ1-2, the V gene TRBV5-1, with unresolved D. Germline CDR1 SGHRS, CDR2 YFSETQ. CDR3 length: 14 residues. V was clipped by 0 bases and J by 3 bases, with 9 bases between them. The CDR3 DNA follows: TGCGCCAGCAGCTTGGCTTGGCAGGACTATGGCTACACCTTC. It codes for CASSLAWQDYGYTF.

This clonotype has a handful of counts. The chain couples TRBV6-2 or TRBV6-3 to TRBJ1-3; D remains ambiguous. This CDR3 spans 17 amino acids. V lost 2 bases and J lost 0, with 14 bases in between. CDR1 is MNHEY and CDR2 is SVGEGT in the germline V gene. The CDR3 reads CASSYRPGRTSGNTIYF. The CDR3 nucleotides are TGTGCCAGCAGTTACCGACCAGGCCGGACCTCTGGAAACACCATATATTTT.

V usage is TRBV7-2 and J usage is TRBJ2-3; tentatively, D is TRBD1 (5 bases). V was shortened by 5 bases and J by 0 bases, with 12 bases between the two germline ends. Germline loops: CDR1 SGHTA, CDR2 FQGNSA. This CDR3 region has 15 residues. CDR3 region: CASSGDRGSTDTQYF. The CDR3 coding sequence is TGTGCCAGCAGCGGGGATAGGGGTAGCACAGATACGCAGTATTTT.

CDR3 in DNA: TGTGCCAGCTCTAACGCAGGGGAATCGGGCGAGCAGTACGTC. Protein sequence: CASSNAGESGEQYV. The chain uses TRBV28 and TRBJ2-7; perhaps TRBD1 as D (6 bases). Trimming pared 8 bases from V and 6 bases from J, leaving 20 bases between. From germline, CDR1 is MDHEN and CDR2 SYDVKM. CDR3 length equals 14 residues.

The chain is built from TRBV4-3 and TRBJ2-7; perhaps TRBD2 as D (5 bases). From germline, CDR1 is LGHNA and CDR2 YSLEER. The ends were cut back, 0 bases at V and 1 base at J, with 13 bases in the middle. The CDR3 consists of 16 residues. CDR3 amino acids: CASSQDSLSGSYEQYV. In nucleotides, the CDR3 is TGCGCCAGCAGCCAAGATTCCCTGTCGGGATCCTACGAGCAGTACGTC.

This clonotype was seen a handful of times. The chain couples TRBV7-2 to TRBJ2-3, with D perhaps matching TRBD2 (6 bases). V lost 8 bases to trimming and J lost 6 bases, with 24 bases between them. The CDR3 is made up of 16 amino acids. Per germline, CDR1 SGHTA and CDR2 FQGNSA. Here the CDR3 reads CASARSGGGVRDTQYF. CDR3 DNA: TGTGCCAGCGCCAGGTCCGGGGGTGGGGTTCGGGATACGCAGTATTTT.

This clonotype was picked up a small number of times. For the CDR3, the DNA is TGCGCCAGCAGCCAAGTCGCCAGTACGGCTTTCTTT. It specifies CASSQVASTAFF. The chain employs TRBV4-1 and TRBJ1-1; D gene uncertain. This CDR3 comprises 12 residues. Trimming took off 1 base at V and 11 bases at J, with 11 bases between the two ends. Per germline, CDR1 MGHRA and CDR2 YSYEKL.

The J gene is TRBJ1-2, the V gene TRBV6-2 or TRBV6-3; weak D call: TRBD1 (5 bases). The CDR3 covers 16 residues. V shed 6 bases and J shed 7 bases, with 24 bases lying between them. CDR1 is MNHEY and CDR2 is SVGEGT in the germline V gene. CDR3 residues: CASSRETPGTRSGYTF. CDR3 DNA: TGTGCCAGCAGCCGAGAGACCCCCGGGACTAGGAGTGGCTACACCTTC.

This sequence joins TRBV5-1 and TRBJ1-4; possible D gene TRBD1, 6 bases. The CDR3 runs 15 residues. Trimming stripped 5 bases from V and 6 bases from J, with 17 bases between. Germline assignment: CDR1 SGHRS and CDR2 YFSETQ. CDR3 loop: CASRGRGLSDEKLFF. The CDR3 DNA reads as TGCGCCAGCAGAGGCAGGGGCCTCAGCGATGAAAAACTGTTTTTT.

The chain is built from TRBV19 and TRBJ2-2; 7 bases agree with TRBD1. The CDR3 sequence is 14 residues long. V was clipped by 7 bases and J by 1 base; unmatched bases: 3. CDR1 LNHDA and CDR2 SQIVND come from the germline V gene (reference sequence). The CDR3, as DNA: TGTGCCAGTAAGGACAGGCGGAACACCGGGGAGCTGTTTTTT. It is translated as CASKDRRNTGELFF.

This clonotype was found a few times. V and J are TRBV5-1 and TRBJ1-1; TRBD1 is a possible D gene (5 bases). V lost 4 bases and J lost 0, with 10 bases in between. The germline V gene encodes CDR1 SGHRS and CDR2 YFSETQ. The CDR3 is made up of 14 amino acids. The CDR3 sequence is CASSTLGLNTEAFF. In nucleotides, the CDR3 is TGCGCCAGCAGCACCTTGGGACTGAACACTGAAGCTTTCTTT.

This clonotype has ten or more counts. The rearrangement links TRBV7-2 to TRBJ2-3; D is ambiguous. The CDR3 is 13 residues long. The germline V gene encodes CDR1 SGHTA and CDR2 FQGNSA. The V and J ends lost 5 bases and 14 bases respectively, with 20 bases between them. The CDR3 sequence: CASSLRSTSRLYF. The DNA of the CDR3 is TGTGCCAGCAGCCTCAGGTCGACTTCCCGCCTGTATTTT. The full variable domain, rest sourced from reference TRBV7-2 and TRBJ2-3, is GAGVSQSPSNKVTEKGKDVELRCDPISGHTALYWYRQSLGQGLEFLIYFQGNSAPDKSGLPSDRFSAERTGGSVSTLTIQRTQQEDSAVYLCASSLRSTSRLYFGPGTRLTVL.